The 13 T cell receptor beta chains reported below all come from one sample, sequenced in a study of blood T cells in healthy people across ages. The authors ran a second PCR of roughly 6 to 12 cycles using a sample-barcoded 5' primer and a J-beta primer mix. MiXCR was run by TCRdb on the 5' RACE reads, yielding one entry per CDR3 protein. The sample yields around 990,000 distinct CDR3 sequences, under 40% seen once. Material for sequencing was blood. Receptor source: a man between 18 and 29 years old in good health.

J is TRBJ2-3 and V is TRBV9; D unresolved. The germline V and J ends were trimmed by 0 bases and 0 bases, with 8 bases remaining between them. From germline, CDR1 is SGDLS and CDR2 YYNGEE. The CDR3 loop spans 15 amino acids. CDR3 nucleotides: TGTGCCAGCAGCGTAGGGGGTGCTAGCACAGATACGCAGTATTTT. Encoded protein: CASSVGGASTDTQYF.

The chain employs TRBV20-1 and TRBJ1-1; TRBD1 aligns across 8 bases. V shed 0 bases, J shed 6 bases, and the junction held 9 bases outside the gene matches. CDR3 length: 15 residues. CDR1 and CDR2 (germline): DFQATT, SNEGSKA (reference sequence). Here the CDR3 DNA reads TGCAGTGCTAGAGAGAAAGGACAGGGATCCGCTGAAGCTTTCTTT. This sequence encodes CSAREKGQGSAEAFF.

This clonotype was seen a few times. CDR3 bases: TGTGCCAGCAGTTACCCCCACTCCGTCGGAGATACGCAGTATTTT. Amino acid sequence: CASSYPHSVGDTQYF. The gene calls are TRBV6-2 or TRBV6-3 and TRBJ2-3; D is unclear. With 2 bases removed from V and 5 bases from J, the gap between germline ends came to 14 bases. CDR1 and CDR2 (germline): MNHEY, SVGEGT. This CDR3 spans 15 amino acids.

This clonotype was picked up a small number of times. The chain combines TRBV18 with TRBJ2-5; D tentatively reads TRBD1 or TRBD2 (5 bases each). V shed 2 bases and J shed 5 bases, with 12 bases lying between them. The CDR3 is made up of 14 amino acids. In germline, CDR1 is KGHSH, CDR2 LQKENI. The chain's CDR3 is CASSPFRDAETQYF. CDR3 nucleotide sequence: TGTGCCAGCTCACCATTCCGGGACGCGGAGACCCAGTACTTC.

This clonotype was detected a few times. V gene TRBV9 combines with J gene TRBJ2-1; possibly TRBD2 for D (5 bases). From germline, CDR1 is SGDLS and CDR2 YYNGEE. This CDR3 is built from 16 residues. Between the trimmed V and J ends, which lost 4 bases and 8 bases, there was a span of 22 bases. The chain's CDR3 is CASSPRRGAAGYEQFF. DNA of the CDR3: TGTGCCAGCAGCCCCCGCCGGGGAGCCGCGGGCTATGAGCAGTTCTTC. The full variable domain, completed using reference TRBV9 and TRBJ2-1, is DSGVTQTPKHLITATGQRVTLRCSPRSGDLSVYWYQQSLDQGLQFLIQYYNGEERAKGNILERFSAQQFPDLHSELNLSSLELGDSALYFCASSPRRGAAGYEQFFGPGTRLTVL.

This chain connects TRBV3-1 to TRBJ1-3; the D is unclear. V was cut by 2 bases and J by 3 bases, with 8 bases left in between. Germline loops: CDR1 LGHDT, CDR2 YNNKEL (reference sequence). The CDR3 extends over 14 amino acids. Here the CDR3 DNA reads TGTGCCAGCAGCCAACTCCTCTATGGAAACACCATATATTTT. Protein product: CASSQLLYGNTIYF.

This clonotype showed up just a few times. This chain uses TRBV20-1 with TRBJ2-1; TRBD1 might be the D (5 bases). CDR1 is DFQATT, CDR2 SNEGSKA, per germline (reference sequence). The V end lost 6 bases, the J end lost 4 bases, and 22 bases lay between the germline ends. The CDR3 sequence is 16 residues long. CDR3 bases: TGCAGTGCCTCACCCCCGGCAGGGCGATTTTACAATGAGCAGTTCTTC. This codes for CSASPPAGRFYNEQFF.

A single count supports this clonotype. In DNA form, the CDR3 reads TGCAGTGCTACCCCGGACAGGTTTAATTCACCCCTCCACTTT. This encodes CSATPDRFNSPLHF. This chain connects TRBV20-1 to TRBJ1-6; TRBD1 agrees at 7 bases. Germline assignment: CDR1 DFQATT and CDR2 SNEGSKA (reference sequence). The V gene end was trimmed by 4 bases and the J gene end by 6 bases; junction bases not matched to a gene: 6. CDR3 length equals 14 residues.

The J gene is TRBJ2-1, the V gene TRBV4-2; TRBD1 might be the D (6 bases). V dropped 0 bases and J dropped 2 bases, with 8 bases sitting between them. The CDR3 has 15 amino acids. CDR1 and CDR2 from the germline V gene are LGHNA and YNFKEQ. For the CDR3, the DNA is TGTGCCAGCAGCCAAGATCGGGACACCTACAATGAGCAGTTCTTC. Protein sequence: CASSQDRDTYNEQFF.

In DNA, the CDR3 is TGTGCCAGCAGTTTACGTCCGGGACAGGGTCATAATTCACCCCTCCACTTT. Translation gives CASSLRPGQGHNSPLHF. This chain links TRBV12-3 or TRBV12-4 with TRBJ1-6, with 9 nucleotides matching TRBD1. The CDR3 is 17 residues long. J lost 5 bases, V lost 2 bases, and 7 bases had no gene match.

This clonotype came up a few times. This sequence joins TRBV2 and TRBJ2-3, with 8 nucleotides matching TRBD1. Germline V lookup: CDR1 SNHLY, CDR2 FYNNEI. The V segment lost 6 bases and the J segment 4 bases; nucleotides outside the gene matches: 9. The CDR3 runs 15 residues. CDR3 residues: CASSQDRGNSDTQYF. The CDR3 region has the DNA TGTGCCAGCAGCCAAGACAGGGGTAACTCAGATACGCAGTATTTT.

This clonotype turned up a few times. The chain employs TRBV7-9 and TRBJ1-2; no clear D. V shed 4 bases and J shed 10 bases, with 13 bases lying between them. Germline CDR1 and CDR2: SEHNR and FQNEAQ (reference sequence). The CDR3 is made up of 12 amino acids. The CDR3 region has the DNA TGTGCCAGCAGCTCCCAGACTAGTCTCTACACCTTC. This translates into CASSSQTSLYTF.

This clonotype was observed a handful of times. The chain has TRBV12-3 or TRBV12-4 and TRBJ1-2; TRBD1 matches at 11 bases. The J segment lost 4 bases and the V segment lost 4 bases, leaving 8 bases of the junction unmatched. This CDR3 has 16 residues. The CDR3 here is CASSSRRTGGGYGYTF. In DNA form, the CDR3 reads TGTGCCAGCAGTTCGAGGCGGACAGGGGGCGGCTATGGCTACACCTTC.